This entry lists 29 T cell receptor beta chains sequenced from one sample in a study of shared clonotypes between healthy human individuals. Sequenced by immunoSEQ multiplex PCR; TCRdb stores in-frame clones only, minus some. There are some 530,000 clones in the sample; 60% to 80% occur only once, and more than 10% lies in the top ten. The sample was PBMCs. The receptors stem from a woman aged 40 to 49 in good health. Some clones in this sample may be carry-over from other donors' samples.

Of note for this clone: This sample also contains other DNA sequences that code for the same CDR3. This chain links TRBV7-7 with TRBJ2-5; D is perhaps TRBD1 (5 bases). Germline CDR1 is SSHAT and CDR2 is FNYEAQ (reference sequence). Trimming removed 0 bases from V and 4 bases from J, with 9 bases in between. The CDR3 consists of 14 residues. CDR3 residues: CASSLAGVGETQYF. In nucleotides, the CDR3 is TGTGCCAGCAGCTTAGCAGGGGTTGGAGAGACCCAGTACTTC. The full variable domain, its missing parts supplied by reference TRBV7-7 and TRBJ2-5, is GAGVSQSPRYKVTKRGQDVTLRCDPISSHATLYWYQQALGQGPEFLTYFNYEAQPDKSGLPSDRFSAERPEGSISTLTIQRTEQRDSAMYRCASSLAGVGETQYFGPGTRLLVL.

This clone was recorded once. The DNA for the CDR3 is TGTGCCAGCAGCTTGGACTCGGAGACCCAGTACTTC. Residues: CASSLDSETQYF. The chain links TRBV5-5 to TRBJ2-5; unclear D gene. The CDR3 covers 12 residues. Trimming removed 0 bases from V and 5 bases from J, with 5 bases in between. Germline CDR1 reads SGHKS; CDR2 reads YYEKEE (reference sequence).

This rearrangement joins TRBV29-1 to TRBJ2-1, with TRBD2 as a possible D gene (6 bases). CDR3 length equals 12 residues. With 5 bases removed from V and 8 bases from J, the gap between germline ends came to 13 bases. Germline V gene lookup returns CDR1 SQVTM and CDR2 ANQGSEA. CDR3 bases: TGCAGCGTTTCTAGCGATTACGATGAGCAGTTCTTC. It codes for CSVSSDYDEQFF.

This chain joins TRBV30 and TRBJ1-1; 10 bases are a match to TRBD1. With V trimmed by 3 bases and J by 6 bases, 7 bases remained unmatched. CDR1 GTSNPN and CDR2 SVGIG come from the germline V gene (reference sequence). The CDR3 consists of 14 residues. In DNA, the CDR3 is TGTGCCTGGAGGGGACAGGGGCATCACGCTGAAGCTTTCTTT. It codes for CAWRGQGHHAEAFF. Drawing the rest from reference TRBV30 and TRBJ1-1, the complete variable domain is SQTIHQWPATLVQPVGSPLSLECTVEGTSNPNLYWYRQAAGRGLQLLFYSVGIGQISSEVPQNLSASRPQDRQFILSSKKLLLSDSGFYLCAWRGQGHHAEAFFGQGTRLTVV.

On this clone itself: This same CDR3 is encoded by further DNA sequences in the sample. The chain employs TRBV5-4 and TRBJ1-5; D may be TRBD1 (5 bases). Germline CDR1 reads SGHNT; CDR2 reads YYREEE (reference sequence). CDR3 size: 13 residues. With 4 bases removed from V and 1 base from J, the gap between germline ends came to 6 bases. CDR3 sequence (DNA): TGTGCCAGCAGCCGGGACAGCAATCAGCCCCAGCATTTT. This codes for CASSRDSNQPQHF.

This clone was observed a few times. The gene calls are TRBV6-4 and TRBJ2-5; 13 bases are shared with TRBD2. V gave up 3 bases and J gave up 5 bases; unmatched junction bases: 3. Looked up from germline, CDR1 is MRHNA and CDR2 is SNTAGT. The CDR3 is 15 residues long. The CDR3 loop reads CASSEGTSGTETQYF. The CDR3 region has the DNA TGTGCCAGCAGTGAGGGGACTAGCGGGACCGAGACCCAGTACTTC.

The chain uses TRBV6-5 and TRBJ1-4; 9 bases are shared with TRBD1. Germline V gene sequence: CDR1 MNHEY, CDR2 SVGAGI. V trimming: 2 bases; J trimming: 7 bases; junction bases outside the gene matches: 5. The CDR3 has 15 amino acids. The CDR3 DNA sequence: TGTGCCAGCAGTTACCAGGGACAGGGTTTTGAAAAACTGTTTTTT. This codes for CASSYQGQGFEKLFF.

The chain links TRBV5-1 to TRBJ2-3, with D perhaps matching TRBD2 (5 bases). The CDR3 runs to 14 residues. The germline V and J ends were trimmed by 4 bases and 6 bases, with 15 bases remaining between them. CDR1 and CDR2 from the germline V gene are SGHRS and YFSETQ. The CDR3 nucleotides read TGCGCCAGCAGCGAGAGCGGCTTACCCGATACGCAGTATTTT. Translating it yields CASSESGLPDTQYF.

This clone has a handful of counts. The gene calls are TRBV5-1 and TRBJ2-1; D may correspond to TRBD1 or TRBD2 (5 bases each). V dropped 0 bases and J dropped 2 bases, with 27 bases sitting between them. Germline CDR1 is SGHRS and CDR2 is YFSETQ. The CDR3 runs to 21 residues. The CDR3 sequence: CASSLAFFGHLYSEAYNEQFF. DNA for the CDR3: TGCGCCAGCAGCTTGGCTTTTTTCGGACACCTCTATTCGGAGGCCTACAATGAGCAGTTCTTC.

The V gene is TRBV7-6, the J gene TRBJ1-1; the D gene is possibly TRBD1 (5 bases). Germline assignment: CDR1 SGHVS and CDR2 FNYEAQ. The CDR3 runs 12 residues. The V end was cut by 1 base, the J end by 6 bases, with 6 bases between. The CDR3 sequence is CASSLGGPEAFF. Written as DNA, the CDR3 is TGTGCCAGCAGCTTAGGGGGACCTGAAGCTTTCTTT.

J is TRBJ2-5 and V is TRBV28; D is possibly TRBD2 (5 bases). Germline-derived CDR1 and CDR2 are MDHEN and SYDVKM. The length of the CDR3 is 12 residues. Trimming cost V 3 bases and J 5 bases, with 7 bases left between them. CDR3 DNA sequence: TGTGCCAGCAGTTTCGGGATTGAGACCCAGTACTTC. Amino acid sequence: CASSFGIETQYF.

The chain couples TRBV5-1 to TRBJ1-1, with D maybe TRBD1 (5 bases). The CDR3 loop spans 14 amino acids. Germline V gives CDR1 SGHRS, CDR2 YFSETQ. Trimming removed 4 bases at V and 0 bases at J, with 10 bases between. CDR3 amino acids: CASSPGAMNTEAFF. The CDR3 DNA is TGCGCCAGCAGCCCCGGGGCCATGAACACTGAAGCTTTCTTT. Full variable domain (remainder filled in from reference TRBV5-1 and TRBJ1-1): KAGVTQTPRYLIKTRGQQVTLSCSPISGHRSVSWYQQTPGQGLQFLFEYFSETQRNKGNFPGRFSGRQFSNSRSEMNVSTLELGDSALYLCASSPGAMNTEAFFGQGTRLTVV.

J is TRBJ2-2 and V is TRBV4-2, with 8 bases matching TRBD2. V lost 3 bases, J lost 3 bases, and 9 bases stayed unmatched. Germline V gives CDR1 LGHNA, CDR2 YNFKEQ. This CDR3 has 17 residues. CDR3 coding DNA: TGTGCCAGCAGCCAGGCTACTAGCGGAGCTTACACCGGGGAGCTGTTTTTT. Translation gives CASSQATSGAYTGELFF.

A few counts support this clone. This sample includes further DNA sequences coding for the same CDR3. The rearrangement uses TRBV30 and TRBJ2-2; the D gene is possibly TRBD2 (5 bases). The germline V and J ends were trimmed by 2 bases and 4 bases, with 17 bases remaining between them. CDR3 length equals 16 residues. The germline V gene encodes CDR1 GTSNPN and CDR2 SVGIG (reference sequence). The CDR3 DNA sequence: TGTGCCTGGAGTCTGGCTAGCCACCGGGGCACCGGGGAGCTGTTTTTT. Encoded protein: CAWSLASHRGTGELFF.

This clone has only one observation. The CDR3 spells CASSIGTLRAGGELFF. As DNA, the CDR3 is TGTGCCAGTAGTATTGGGACTCTGAGGGCTGGTGGGGAGCTGTTTTTT. The rearrangement links TRBV19 to TRBJ2-2; perhaps TRBD2 as D (6 bases). CDR1 is LNHDA and CDR2 is SQIVND in the germline V gene (reference sequence). Trimming removed 3 bases at V and 8 bases at J, with 19 bases between. The CDR3 is 16 amino acids.

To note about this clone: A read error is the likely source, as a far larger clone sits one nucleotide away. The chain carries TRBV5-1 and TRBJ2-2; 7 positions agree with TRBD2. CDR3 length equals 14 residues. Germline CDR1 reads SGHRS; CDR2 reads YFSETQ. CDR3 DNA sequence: TGCGCCAGCAGCCCCTTTGGCGGTGGCGGGGGGCTGTTTTTT. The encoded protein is CASSPFGGGGGLFF.

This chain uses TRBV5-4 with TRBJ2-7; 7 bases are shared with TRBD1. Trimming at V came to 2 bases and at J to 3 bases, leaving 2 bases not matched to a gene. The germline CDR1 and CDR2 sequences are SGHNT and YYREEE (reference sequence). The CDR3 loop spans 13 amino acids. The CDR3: CASSLTGDYEQYF. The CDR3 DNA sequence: TGTGCCAGCAGCTTAACAGGGGACTACGAGCAGTACTTC.

CDR3 sequence reads: CASSQAMGEYYGYTF. The CDR3 coding sequence is TGTGCCAGCAGCCAAGCCATGGGGGAATACTATGGCTACACCTTC. The chain recombines TRBV14 with TRBJ1-2, with a weak D call TRBD1 (5 bases). The CDR3 is 15 amino acids. The germline V gene has CDR1 SGHDN and CDR2 FVKESK. V gave up 1 base and J gave up 3 bases, with 12 bases separating them.

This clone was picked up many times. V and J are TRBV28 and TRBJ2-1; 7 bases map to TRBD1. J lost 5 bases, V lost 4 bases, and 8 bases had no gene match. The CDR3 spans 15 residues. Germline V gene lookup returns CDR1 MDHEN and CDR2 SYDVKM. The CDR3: CASSSPGTVNNEQFF. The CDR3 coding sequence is TGTGCCAGCAGTTCCCCCGGGACAGTGAACAATGAGCAGTTCTTC. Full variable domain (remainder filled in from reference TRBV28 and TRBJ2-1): DVKVTQSSRYLVKRTGEKVFLECVQDMDHENMFWYRQDPGLGLRLIYFSYDVKMKEKGDIPEGYSVSREKKERFSLILESASTNQTSMYLCASSSPGTVNNEQFFGPGTRLTVL.

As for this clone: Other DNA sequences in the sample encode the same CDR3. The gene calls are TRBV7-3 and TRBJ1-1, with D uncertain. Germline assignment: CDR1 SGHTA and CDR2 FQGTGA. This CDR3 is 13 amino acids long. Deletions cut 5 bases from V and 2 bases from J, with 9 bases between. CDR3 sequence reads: CASSPDGNTEAFF. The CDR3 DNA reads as TGTGCCAGCAGCCCTGACGGAAACACTGAAGCTTTCTTT.

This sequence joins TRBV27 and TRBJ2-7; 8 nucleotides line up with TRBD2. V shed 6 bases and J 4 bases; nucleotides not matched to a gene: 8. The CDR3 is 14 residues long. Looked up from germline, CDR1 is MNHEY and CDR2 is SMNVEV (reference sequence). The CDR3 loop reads CASSSTGRAYEQYF. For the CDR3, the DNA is TGTGCCAGCAGCAGCACCGGGAGGGCATACGAGCAGTACTTC.

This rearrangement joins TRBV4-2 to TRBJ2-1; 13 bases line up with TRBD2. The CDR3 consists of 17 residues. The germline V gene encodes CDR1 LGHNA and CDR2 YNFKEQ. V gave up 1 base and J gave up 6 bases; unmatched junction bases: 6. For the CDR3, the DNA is TGTGCCAGCAGCCAAGGGACTAGCGGGAGTTTTCCCAATGAGCAGTTCTTC. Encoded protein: CASSQGTSGSFPNEQFF.

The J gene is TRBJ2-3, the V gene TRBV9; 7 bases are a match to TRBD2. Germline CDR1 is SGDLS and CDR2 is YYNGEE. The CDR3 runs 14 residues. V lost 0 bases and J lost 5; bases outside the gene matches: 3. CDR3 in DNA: TGTGCCAGCAGCGTAGCGGGAGGAGTAGATACGCAGTATTTT. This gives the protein CASSVAGGVDTQYF. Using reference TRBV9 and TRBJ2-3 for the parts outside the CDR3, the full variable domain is DSGVTQTPKHLITATGQRVTLRCSPRSGDLSVYWYQQSLDQGLQFLIQYYNGEERAKGNILERFSAQQFPDLHSELNLSSLELGDSALYFCASSVAGGVDTQYFGPGTRLTVL.

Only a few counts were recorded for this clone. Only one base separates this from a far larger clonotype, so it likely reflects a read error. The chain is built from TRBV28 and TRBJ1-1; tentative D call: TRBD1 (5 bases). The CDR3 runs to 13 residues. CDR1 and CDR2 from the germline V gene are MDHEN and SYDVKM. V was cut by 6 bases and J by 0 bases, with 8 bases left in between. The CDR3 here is CASRGRLNTEAFF. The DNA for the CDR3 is TGTGCCAGCAGGGGACGGTTGAACACTGAAGCTTTCTTT.

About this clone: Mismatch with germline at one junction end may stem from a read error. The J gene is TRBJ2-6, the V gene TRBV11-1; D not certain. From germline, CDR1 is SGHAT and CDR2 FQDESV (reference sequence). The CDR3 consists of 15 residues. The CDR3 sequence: CASSLEGSGANVLTF. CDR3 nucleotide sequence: TGTGCCAGTAGCTTAGAAGGCTCTGGGGCCAACGTCCTGACTTTC.

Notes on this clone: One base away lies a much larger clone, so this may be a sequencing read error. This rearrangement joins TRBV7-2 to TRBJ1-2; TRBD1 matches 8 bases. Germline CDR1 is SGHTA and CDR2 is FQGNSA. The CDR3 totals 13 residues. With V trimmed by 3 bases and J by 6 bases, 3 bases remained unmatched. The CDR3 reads CASSFGQGNGYTF. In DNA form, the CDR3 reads TGTGCCAGCAGCTTCGGACAGGGTAATGGCTACACCTTC.

The CDR3 DNA sequence: TGTGCCTGTCCAGGGGTTGAAGGGAGAAACACCATATATTTT. Translated, it gives CACPGVEGRNTIYF. The chain employs TRBV30 and TRBJ1-3, with a tentative D call TRBD1 (6 bases). The CDR3 consists of 14 residues. V lost 6 bases to trimming and J lost 5 bases, with 17 bases between them. CDR1 GTSNPN and CDR2 SVGIG come from the germline V gene (reference sequence).

The CDR3 nucleotides read TGTGCCAGTAGTATATGGCGGCAGGGGAGTGAAAAACTGTTTTTT. Its translation: CASSIWRQGSEKLFF. The chain uses TRBV19 and TRBJ1-4, with a tentative D call TRBD1 (6 bases). From germline, CDR1 is LNHDA and CDR2 SQIVND (reference sequence). V was trimmed by 2 bases and J by 7 bases, leaving 14 bases between them. The CDR3 has 15 amino acids.

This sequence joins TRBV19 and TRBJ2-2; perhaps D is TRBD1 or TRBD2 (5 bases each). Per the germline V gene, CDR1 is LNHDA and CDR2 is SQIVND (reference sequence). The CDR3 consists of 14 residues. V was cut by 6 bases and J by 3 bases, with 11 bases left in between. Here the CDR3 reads CASRGVGDTGELFF. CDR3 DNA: TGTGCCAGTAGGGGGGTGGGAGACACCGGGGAGCTGTTTTTT.